These 14 T cell receptor beta chains share one sample of origin, sequenced in a study of shared clonotypes between healthy human individuals. Only in-frame clones appear in the TCRdb table, and some are missing; sequencing was by immunoSEQ multiplex PCR. Of about half a million clones listed, over 70% are singletons. The sequenced sample was PBMCs. All receptors derive from a woman aged 40 to 50 in good health. Some clones in this sample may be carry-over from other donors' samples.

The chain recombines TRBV19 with TRBJ2-5; D possibly corresponds to TRBD2 (5 bases). The V gene lost 5 bases and the J gene lost 5 bases, with 18 bases spanning the gap. Germline V CDR1 and CDR2: LNHDA, SQIVND (reference sequence). This CDR3 is built from 15 residues. Here the CDR3 reads CASSAPGSMGETQYF. The CDR3 DNA is TGTGCCAGTAGTGCGCCGGGGTCGATGGGGGAGACCCAGTACTTC.

On this clone: This may be a read error, as it is one base from a much larger clone. Other DNA sequences within the sample encode an identical CDR3. The chain carries TRBV28 and TRBJ2-5; D possibly corresponds to TRBD1 (8 bases). V lost 4 bases to trimming and J lost 5 bases, with 17 bases between them. Germline V CDR1 and CDR2: MDHEN, SYDVKM. This CDR3 is built from 15 residues. The CDR3 here is CASSSYRGGAETQYF. As DNA, the CDR3 is TGTGCCAGCAGTTCATACAGGGGGGGAGCGGAGACCCAGTACTTC.

The rearrangement joins TRBV7-9 to TRBJ2-7, with 15 bases aligning to TRBD2. Germline V CDR1 and CDR2: SEHNR, FQNEAQ (reference sequence). V was pared by 3 bases and J by 7 bases, with 4 bases of the junction left unmatched. The CDR3 loop spans 15 amino acids. The CDR3 DNA follows: TGTGCCAGCAGCTTCCCGGGACTAGCGGGAGGTGAGCAGTACTTC. Protein product: CASSFPGLAGGEQYF.

Notes on this clone: With a much larger clone just one base away, this may be a read error. This CDR3 is also generated by other DNA sequences in the sample. The rearrangement uses TRBV5-1 and TRBJ2-1; D possibly uses TRBD1 or TRBD2 (5 bases each). Trimming took off 2 bases at V and 9 bases at J, with 21 bases between the two ends. Germline V gene lookup returns CDR1 SGHRS and CDR2 YFSETQ. This CDR3 has 16 residues. The CDR3 DNA reads as TGCGCCAGCAGCTTTTTACCGGGGCTAGGGAGAGGTGAGCAGTTCTTC. Translating gives CASSFLPGLGRGEQFF.

The chain's CDR3 is CSASVGRDGTYEQYF. CDR3 coding DNA: TGCAGCGCCTCTGTCGGTCGGGACGGAACCTACGAGCAGTACTTC. This chain connects TRBV29-1 to TRBJ2-7; TRBD1 or TRBD2 may be the D gene (5 bases each). Trimming removed 7 bases at V and 2 bases at J, with 21 bases between. Germline assignment: CDR1 SQVTM and CDR2 ANQGSEA. This CDR3 has 15 residues.

The V and J genes are TRBV7-6 and TRBJ1-2, with D tentatively TRBD1 (5 bases). Germline V gene sequence: CDR1 SGHVS, CDR2 FNYEAQ. V lost 5 bases to trimming and J lost 2 bases, with 12 bases between them. The CDR3 runs to 14 residues. CDR3 protein: CASSPGDGNYGYTF. Written as DNA, the CDR3 is TGTGCCAGCAGCCCCGGGGACGGCAACTATGGCTACACCTTC.

Concerning this clone: This probably arose from a read error, given a far larger clone one base away. This chain connects TRBV28 to TRBJ1-5; 9 bases match TRBD1. Germline V gives CDR1 MDHEN, CDR2 SYDVKM. Unmatched junction bases numbered 3, after V lost 3 bases and J lost 3 bases. The CDR3 sequence is 15 residues long. The DNA for the CDR3 is TGTGCCAGCAGTTTTTGGGACAGGGACAATCAGCCCCAGCATTTT. Translating gives CASSFWDRDNQPQHF. The full variable domain, completed using reference TRBV28 and TRBJ1-5, is DVKVTQSSRYLVKRTGEKVFLECVQDMDHENMFWYRQDPGLGLRLIYFSYDVKMKEKGDIPEGYSVSREKKERFSLILESASTNQTSMYLCASSFWDRDNQPQHFGDGTRLSIL.

CDR3 in DNA: TGTGCCTGGGGACTAGCGGGGACAGGGGAGACCCAGTACTTC. Protein sequence: CAWGLAGTGETQYF. This rearrangement joins TRBV30 to TRBJ2-5; TRBD2 aligns across 12 bases. Germline V CDR1 and CDR2: GTSNPN, SVGIG (reference sequence). The CDR3 loop spans 14 amino acids. V was clipped by 5 bases and J by 5 bases; unmatched bases: 6.

This clone was counted between two and nine times. The rearrangement links TRBV11-3 to TRBJ2-3, with unresolved D. Germline V gene data show CDR1 as SGHNT and CDR2 as YENEEA. V was clipped by 1 base and J by 3 bases, with 14 bases between them. The CDR3 is 16 amino acids. The DNA of the CDR3 is TGTGCCAGCAGCTTAGGCGTCAGCGAAGTGACAGATACGCAGTATTTT. Amino acids: CASSLGVSEVTDTQYF.

Concerning this clone itself: This probably arose from a read error, given a far larger clone one base away. This chain uses TRBV6-5 with TRBJ1-2, with no clear D. This CDR3 is 14 amino acids long. Germline V lookup: CDR1 MNHEY, CDR2 SVGAGI. The V and J ends lost 5 bases and 1 base respectively, with 11 bases between them. Written as DNA, the CDR3 is TGTGCCAGCAGTAGCCTACAGATTAACTATGGCTACACCTTC. Protein sequence: CASSSLQINYGYTF.

The rearrangement joins TRBV5-1 to TRBJ2-7, with D unclear. V lost 0 bases to trimming and J lost 4 bases, with 11 bases between them. The CDR3 runs 14 residues. CDR1 and CDR2 from the germline V gene are SGHRS and YFSETQ. The CDR3 sequence: CASSLGVRAYEQYF. The DNA of the CDR3 is TGCGCCAGCAGCTTGGGGGTCAGAGCATACGAGCAGTACTTC. The full variable domain, its missing parts supplied by reference TRBV5-1 and TRBJ2-7, is KAGVTQTPRYLIKTRGQQVTLSCSPISGHRSVSWYQQTPGQGLQFLFEYFSETQRNKGNFPGRFSGRQFSNSRSEMNVSTLELGDSALYLCASSLGVRAYEQYFGPGTRLTVT.

The V gene is TRBV28, the J gene TRBJ1-3, with no clear D. V was trimmed by 1 base and J by 2 bases, leaving 6 bases between them. Germline loops: CDR1 MDHEN, CDR2 SYDVKM. The CDR3 loop spans 14 amino acids. This chain's CDR3 is CASSLSSPGNTIYF. The CDR3 DNA is TGTGCCAGCAGTTTATCGAGCCCTGGAAACACCATATATTTT.

The chain uses TRBV19 and TRBJ1-2, with 12 bases fitting TRBD1. The CDR3 sequence is 20 residues long. The junction had 19 bases not matched to a gene; V was cut back by 2 bases and J by 6 bases. Germline V gene lookup returns CDR1 LNHDA and CDR2 SQIVND (reference sequence). DNA for the CDR3: TGTGCCAGTAGTATATGGGCCGGGACAGGGGGCGCCCCTGCTTATGATGGCTACACCTTC. Residues: CASSIWAGTGGAPAYDGYTF.

Here the CDR3 DNA reads TGTGCCAGAAGCCCACGTACTCCCTGGGTGGATGAGCAGTTCTTC. Translated, it gives CARSPRTPWVDEQFF. The chain recombines TRBV5-3 with TRBJ2-1, with D hard to call. TRBV5-3 is flagged as an ORF with uncertain function. The CDR3 extends over 15 amino acids. The ends were cut back, 4 bases at V and 8 bases at J, with 19 bases in the middle.